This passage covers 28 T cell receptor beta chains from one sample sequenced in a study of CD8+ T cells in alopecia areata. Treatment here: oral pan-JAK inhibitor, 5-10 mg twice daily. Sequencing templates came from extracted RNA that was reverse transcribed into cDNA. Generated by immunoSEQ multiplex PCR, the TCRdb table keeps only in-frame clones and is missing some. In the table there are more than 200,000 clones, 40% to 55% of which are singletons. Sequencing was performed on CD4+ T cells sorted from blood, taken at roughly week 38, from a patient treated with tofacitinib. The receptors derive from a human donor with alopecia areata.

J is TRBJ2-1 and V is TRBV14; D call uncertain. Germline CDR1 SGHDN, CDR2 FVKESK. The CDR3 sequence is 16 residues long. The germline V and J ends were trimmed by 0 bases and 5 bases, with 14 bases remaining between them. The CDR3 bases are TGTGCCAGCAGCCAAGATGTGGGCCGAAATAACAATGAGCAGTTCTTC. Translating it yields CASSQDVGRNNNEQFF.

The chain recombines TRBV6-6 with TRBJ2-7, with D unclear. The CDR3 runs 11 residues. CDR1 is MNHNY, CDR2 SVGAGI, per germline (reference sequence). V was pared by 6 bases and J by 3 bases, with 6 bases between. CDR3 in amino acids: CASSPLYEQYF. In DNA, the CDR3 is TGTGCCAGCAGCCCTCTCTACGAGCAGTACTTC.

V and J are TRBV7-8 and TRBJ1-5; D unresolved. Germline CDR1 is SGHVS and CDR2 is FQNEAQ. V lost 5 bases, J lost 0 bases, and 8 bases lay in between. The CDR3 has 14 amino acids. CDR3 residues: CASSVLNSNQPQHF. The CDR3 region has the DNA TGTGCCAGCAGCGTACTCAATAGCAATCAGCCCCAGCATTTT.

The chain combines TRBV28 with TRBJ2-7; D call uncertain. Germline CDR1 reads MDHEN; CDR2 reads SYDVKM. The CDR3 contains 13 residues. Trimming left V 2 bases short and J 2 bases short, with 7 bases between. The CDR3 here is CASSLPLTYEQYF. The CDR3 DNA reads TGTGCCAGCAGTTTACCGTTAACCTACGAGCAGTACTTC. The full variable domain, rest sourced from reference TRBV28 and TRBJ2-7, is DVKVTQSSRYLVKRTGEKVFLECVQDMDHENMFWYRQDPGLGLRLIYFSYDVKMKEKGDIPEGYSVSREKKERFSLILESASTNQTSMYLCASSLPLTYEQYFGPGTRLTVT.

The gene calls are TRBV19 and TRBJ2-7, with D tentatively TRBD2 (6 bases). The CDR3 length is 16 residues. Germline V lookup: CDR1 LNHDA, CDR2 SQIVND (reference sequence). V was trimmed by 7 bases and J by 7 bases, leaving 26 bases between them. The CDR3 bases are TGTGCCAGTACCCCGGCTCTCGGGGCCCCGGGAGAAGAGCAGTACTTC. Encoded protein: CASTPALGAPGEEQYF.

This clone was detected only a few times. The CDR3 region has the DNA TGTGCCAGCAGCTTAACCGGGGGGATCCAAGAGACCCAGTACTTC. Translating gives CASSLTGGIQETQYF. This chain connects TRBV11-2 to TRBJ2-5; TRBD2 aligns across 7 bases. CDR1 and CDR2 from the germline V gene are SGHAT and FQNNGV. This CDR3 contains 15 residues. V trimming: 2 bases; J trimming: 1 base; junction bases outside the gene matches: 4.

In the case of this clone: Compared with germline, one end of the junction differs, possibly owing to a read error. The CDR3 is CASSPLGQGIYEQYF. CDR3 DNA: TGTGCCAGCTCGCCACTCGGACAGGGGATCTACGAGCAGTACTTC. The chain joins TRBV18 to TRBJ2-7; 9 nucleotides agree with TRBD1. The CDR3 is 15 amino acids. Germline CDR1 reads KGHSH; CDR2 reads LQKENI.

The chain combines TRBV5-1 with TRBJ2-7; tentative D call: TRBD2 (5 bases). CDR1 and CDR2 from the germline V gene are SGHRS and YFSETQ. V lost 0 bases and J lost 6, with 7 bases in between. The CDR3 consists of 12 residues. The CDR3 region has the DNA TGCGCCAGCAGCTTGGTGGGGAGCGAGCAGTACTTC. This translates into CASSLVGSEQYF.

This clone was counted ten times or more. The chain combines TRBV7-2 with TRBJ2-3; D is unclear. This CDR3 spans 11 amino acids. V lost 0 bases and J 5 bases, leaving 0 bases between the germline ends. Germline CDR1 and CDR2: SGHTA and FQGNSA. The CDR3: CASSLADTQYF. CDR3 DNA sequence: TGTGCCAGCAGCTTAGCAGATACGCAGTATTTT. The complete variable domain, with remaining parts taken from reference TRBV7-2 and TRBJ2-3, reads GAGVSQSPSNKVTEKGKDVELRCDPISGHTALYWYRQSLGQGLEFLIYFQGNSAPDKSGLPSDRFSAERTGGSVSTLTIQRTQQEDSAVYLCASSLADTQYFGPGTRLTVL.

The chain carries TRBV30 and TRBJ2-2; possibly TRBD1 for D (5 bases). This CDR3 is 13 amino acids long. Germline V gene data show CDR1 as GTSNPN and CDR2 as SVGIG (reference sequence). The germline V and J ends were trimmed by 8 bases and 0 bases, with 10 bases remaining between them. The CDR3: CAEDTANTGELFF. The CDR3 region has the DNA TGTGCCGAGGACACCGCGAACACCGGGGAGCTGTTTTTT.

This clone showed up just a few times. CDR3 region: CASSVRQGYGYTF. DNA for the CDR3: TGCGCCAGCAGCGTCAGACAGGGGTATGGCTACACCTTC. The chain recombines TRBV4-3 with TRBJ1-2; 8 bases match TRBD1. The CDR3 sequence is 13 residues long. Trimming cost V 5 bases and J 5 bases; bases outside gene matches: 4. The germline V gene has CDR1 LGHNA and CDR2 YSLEER.

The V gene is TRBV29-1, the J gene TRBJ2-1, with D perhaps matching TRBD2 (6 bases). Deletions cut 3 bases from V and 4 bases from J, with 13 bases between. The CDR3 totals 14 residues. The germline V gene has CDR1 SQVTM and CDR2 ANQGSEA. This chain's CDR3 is CSVDMGGTYNEQFF. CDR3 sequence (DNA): TGCAGCGTTGATATGGGGGGAACTTACAATGAGCAGTTCTTC.

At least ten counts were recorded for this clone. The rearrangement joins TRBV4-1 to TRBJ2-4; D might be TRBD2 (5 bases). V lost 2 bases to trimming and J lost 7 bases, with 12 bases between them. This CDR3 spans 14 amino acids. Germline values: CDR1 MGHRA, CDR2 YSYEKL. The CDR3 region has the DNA TGCGCCAGCAGCCAATCACTAACGGGGAACATTCAGTACTTC. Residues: CASSQSLTGNIQYF.

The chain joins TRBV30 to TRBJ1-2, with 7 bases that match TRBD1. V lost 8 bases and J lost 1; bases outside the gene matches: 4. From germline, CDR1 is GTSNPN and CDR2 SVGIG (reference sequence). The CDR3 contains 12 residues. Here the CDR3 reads CAQTGDNYGYTF. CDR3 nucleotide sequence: TGTGCCCAAACAGGGGATAACTATGGCTACACCTTC.

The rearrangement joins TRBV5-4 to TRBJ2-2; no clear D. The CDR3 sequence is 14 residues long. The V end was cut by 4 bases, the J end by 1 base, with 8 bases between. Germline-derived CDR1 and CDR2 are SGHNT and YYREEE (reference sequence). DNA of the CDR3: TGTGCCAGCAGCCCGTCCATGAACACCGGGGAGCTGTTTTTT. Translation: CASSPSMNTGELFF.

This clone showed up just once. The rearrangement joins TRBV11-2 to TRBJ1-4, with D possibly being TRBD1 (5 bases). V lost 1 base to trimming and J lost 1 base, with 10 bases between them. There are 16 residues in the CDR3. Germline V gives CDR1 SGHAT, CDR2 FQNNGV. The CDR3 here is CASSLGSGGTNEKLFF. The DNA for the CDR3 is TGTGCCAGCAGCTTAGGGTCTGGGGGAACTAATGAAAAACTGTTTTTT.

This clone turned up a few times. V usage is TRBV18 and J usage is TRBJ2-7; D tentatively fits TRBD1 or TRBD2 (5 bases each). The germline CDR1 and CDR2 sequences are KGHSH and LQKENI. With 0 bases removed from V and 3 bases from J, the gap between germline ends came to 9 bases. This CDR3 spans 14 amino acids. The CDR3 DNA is TGTGCCAGCTCACCACCGGGGGTAGTCTACGAGCAGTACTTC. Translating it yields CASSPPGVVYEQYF.

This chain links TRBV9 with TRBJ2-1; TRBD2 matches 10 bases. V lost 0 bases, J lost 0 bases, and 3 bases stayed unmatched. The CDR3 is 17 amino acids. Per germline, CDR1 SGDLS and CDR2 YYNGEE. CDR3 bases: TGTGCCAGCAGCGTAGTGGCTAGCGGGAGCTCCTACAATGAGCAGTTCTTC. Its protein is CASSVVASGSSYNEQFF.

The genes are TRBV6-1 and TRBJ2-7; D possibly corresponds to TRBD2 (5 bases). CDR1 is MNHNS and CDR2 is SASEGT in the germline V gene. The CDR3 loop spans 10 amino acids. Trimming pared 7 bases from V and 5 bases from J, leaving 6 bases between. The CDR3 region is CASTGNEQYF. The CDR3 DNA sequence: TGTGCCAGCACCGGGAACGAGCAGTACTTC.

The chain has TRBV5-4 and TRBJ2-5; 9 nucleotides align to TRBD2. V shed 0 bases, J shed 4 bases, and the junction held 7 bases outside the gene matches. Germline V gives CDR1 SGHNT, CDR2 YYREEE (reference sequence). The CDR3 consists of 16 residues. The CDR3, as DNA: TGTGCCAGCAGCTTGGGGGGCGGGAGGGCCGGAGAGACCCAGTACTTC. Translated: CASSLGGGRAGETQYF.

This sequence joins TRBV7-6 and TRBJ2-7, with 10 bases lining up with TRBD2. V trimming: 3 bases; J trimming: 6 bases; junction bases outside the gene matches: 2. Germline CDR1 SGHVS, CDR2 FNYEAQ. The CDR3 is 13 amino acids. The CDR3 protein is CASSLLAGAEQYF. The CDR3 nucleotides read TGTGCCAGCAGCTTGCTAGCGGGAGCCGAGCAGTACTTC.

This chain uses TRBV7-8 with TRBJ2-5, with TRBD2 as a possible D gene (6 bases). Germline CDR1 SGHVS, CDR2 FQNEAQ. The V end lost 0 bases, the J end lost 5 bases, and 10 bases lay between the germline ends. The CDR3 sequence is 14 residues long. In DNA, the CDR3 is TGTGCCAGCAGCTTAGCGCTGGGGAGGGAGACCCAGTACTTC. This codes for CASSLALGRETQYF.

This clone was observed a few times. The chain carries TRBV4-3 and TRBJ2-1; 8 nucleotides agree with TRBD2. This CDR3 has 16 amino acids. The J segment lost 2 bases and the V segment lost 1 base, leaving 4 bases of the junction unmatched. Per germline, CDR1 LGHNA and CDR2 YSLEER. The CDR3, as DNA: TGCGCCAGCAGCCAAGGTGGCGGGAGGACCTACAATGAGCAGTTCTTC. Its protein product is CASSQGGGRTYNEQFF.

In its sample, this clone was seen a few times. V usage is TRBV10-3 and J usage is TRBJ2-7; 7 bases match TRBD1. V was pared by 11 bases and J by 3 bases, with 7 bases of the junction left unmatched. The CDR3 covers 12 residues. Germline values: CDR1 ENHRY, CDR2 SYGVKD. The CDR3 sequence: CAAGDSHYEQYF. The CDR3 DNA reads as TGTGCCGCCGGGGACAGCCACTACGAGCAGTACTTC.

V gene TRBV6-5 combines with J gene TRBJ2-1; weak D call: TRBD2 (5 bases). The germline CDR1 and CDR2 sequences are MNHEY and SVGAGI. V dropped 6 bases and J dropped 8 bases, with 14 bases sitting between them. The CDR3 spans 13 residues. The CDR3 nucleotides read TGTGCCAGCAGAACAACTAGGACTGATGAGCAGTTCTTC. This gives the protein CASRTTRTDEQFF.

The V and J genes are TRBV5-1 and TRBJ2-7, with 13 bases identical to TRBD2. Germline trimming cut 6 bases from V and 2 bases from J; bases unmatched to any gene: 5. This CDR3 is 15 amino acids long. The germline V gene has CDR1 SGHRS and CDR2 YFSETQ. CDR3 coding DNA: TGCGCCAGCACCAAGGGGACTAGCGGGACCTACGAGCAGTACTTC. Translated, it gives CASTKGTSGTYEQYF.

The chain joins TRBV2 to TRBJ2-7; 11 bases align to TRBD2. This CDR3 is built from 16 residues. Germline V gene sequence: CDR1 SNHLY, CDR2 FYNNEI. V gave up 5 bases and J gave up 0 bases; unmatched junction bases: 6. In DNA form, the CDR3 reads TGTGCCAGCAGTAAGGGCGGGACTAGCGGCTCCTACGAGCAGTACTTC. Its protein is CASSKGGTSGSYEQYF.

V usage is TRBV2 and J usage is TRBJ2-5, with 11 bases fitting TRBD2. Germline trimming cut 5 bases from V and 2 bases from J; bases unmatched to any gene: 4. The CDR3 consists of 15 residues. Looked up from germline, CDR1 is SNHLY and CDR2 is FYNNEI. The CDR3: CASSSIAGGQETQYF. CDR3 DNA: TGTGCCAGCAGTTCCATAGCGGGAGGGCAAGAGACCCAGTACTTC.